This passage covers 19 T cell receptor beta chains from one sample sequenced in a study of low-dose radiotherapy and immunotherapy resistance in tumors. TRAV- and TRBV-specific primers were used for first-strand cDNA, which covered alpha and beta chains. The authors ran around 19 PCR cycles to amplify TCRs with a constant-region primer and V-primer adapter. TCRdb re-derived calls from the reads in MiXCR, one entry per CDR3 protein. The data hold 10,000 to 15,000 distinct CDR3 sequences, with roughly 71% observed a single time. These receptors came from a human donor with advanced metastatic prostate, ovarian, gallbladder or colorectal cancer (not recorded which). This table probably holds off-target reads from a library built for another chain.

V and J are TRBV5-4 and TRBJ1-1, with D unresolved. V dropped 3 bases and J dropped 10 bases, with 16 bases sitting between them. The CDR3 is 13 residues long. Germline CDR1 is SGHNT and CDR2 is YYREEE (reference sequence). The CDR3 DNA is TGTGCCAGCAGCTCGGCCATTTCCGGCGGAGCTTTCTTT. As protein: CASSSAISGGAFF.

The rearrangement links TRBV29-1 to TRBJ2-1; the D is unclear. V lost 4 bases, J lost 4 bases, and 5 bases lay in between. The CDR3 loop spans 11 amino acids. Germline V gives CDR1 SQVTM, CDR2 ANQGSEA. The CDR3 region is CSVVKYNEQFF. As DNA, the CDR3 is TGCAGCGTTGTGAAGTACAATGAGCAGTTCTTC.

This chain links TRBV29-1 with TRBJ2-1, with TRBD1 as a possible D gene (5 bases). Germline V gives CDR1 SQVTM, CDR2 ANQGSEA. The CDR3 spans 13 residues. The V end lost 2 bases, the J end lost 4 bases, and 9 bases lay between the germline ends. The DNA of the CDR3 is TGCAGCGTTGAAAGGGGCCGATACAATGAGCAGTTCTTC. Protein sequence: CSVERGRYNEQFF.

In its sample, this clonotype was seen once. The CDR3 nucleotides read TGTGCCAGCAGCTCGGGGGGGCGCGAAACGCTCCAGTTCTTC. Protein product: CASSSGGRETLQFF. The chain uses TRBV7-2 and TRBJ2-1; TRBD2 matches at 8 bases. Looked up from germline, CDR1 is SGHTA and CDR2 is FQGNSA. Trimming cost V 4 bases and J 13 bases; bases outside gene matches: 12. The CDR3 has 14 residues.

This clonotype was seen a few times. The chain carries TRBV4-1 and TRBJ2-7; 11 bases are shared with TRBD1. Germline trimming cut 0 bases from V and 0 bases from J; bases unmatched to any gene: 7. This CDR3 contains 18 residues. CDR1 MGHRA and CDR2 YSYEKL come from the germline V gene. CDR3 in amino acids: CASSQDGQGALSSYEQYF. CDR3 nucleotide sequence: TGCGCCAGCAGCCAAGATGGACAGGGGGCACTGAGCTCCTACGAGCAGTACTTC.

The rearrangement uses TRBV11-3 and TRBJ2-3; D tentatively fits TRBD1 or TRBD2 (5 bases each). The CDR3 is 14 residues long. Germline CDR1 reads SGHNT; CDR2 reads YENEEA. Trimming cost V 5 bases and J 5 bases, with 14 bases left between them. The CDR3 nucleotides are TGTGCCAGCAGCCCCGGGGCGCCTGGAGATACGCAGTATTTT. This sequence encodes CASSPGAPGDTQYF.

The V call is TRBV5-1, the J call TRBJ2-1, with TRBD2 identical over 7 bases. The CDR3 runs 14 residues. Germline CDR1 SGHRS, CDR2 YFSETQ. The trim removed 5 bases at V and 2 bases at J, leaving 4 bases unmatched. Here the CDR3 reads CASRGGGPYNEQFF. The CDR3 bases are TGCGCCAGCAGGGGCGGGGGTCCCTACAATGAGCAGTTCTTC.

The rearrangement links TRBV24-1 to TRBJ1-2, with D tentatively TRBD1 (5 bases). V was trimmed by 6 bases and J by 4 bases, leaving 11 bases between them. The germline CDR1 and CDR2 sequences are KGHDR and SFDVKD. The CDR3 has 13 amino acids. The CDR3 sequence is CATSSGRGYGYTF. The CDR3 DNA follows: TGTGCCACCAGTTCGGGGCGAGGCTATGGCTACACCTTC.

This chain links TRBV5-1 with TRBJ2-2, with 12 bases aligning to TRBD2. The CDR3 runs to 16 residues. Germline values: CDR1 SGHRS, CDR2 YFSETQ. V lost 3 bases and J lost 2; bases outside the gene matches: 2. CDR3 sequence (DNA): TGCGCCAGCAGCTCCGGACTAGCGGGAAACACCGGGGAGCTGTTTTTT. This sequence encodes CASSSGLAGNTGELFF.

CDR3: CASSRAGPYGYTF. In DNA, the CDR3 is TGTGCCAGCAGTCGGGCAGGACCGTATGGCTACACCTTC. The chain links TRBV6-2 or TRBV6-3 to TRBJ1-2; D gene unclear. The V and J ends lost 5 bases and 5 bases respectively, with 12 bases between them. Germline values: CDR1 MNHEY, CDR2 SVGEGT. CDR3 length: 13 residues.

The V call is TRBV5-8, the J call TRBJ2-7; D is undetermined. With 2 bases removed from V and 0 bases from J, the gap between germline ends came to 6 bases. The germline gives CDR1 SGHTS, CDR2 YDEGEE. The CDR3 is 13 amino acids. This chain's CDR3 is CASSFGSSYEQYF. As DNA, the CDR3 is TGTGCCAGCAGCTTCGGCAGCTCCTACGAGCAGTACTTC.

This clonotype was recorded a few times. The chain joins TRBV12-3 or TRBV12-4 to TRBJ2-2; 11 bases align to TRBD2. The CDR3 totals 16 residues. The junction had 6 bases not matched to a gene; V was cut back by 2 bases and J by 7 bases. The CDR3 loop is CASSLILAGVGGELFF. CDR3 bases: TGTGCCAGCAGTTTAATACTAGCGGGAGTAGGCGGGGAGCTGTTTTTT.

The chain carries TRBV5-1 and TRBJ2-7; D is possibly TRBD1 (6 bases). CDR1 is SGHRS and CDR2 is YFSETQ in the germline V gene. The ends were cut back, 0 bases at V and 3 bases at J, with 13 bases in the middle. The CDR3 loop spans 15 amino acids. CDR3 in amino acids: CASSLVGQRDYEQYF. The CDR3 DNA reads TGCGCCAGCAGCTTGGTAGGACAGAGGGACTACGAGCAGTACTTC.

This clonotype was recorded a few times. The genes are TRBV9 and TRBJ2-3; D is undetermined. This CDR3 contains 14 residues. The germline V gene encodes CDR1 SGDLS and CDR2 YYNGEE. The V end lost 4 bases, the J end lost 4 bases, and 13 bases lay between the germline ends. The CDR3 DNA reads TGTGCCAGCAGCTTCCGCGGATTCCCAGATACGCAGTATTTT. Translated, it gives CASSFRGFPDTQYF.

This clonotype has more than one count but fewer than ten. V and J are TRBV5-1 and TRBJ2-7; a possible D gene is TRBD1 (6 bases). CDR1 is SGHRS, CDR2 YFSETQ, per germline. This CDR3 has 14 residues. V lost 7 bases and J 6 bases, leaving 20 bases between the germline ends. This CDR3 reads CASGRDNAYGEQYF. The CDR3 bases are TGCGCCAGCGGTCGGGACAACGCTTACGGCGAGCAGTACTTC. The full variable domain, its missing parts supplied by reference TRBV5-1 and TRBJ2-7, is KAGVTQTPRYLIKTRGQQVTLSCSPISGHRSVSWYQQTPGQGLQFLFEYFSETQRNKGNFPGRFSGRQFSNSRSEMNVSTLELGDSALYLCASGRDNAYGEQYFGPGTRLTVT.

This clonotype was counted between two and nine times. The rearrangement joins TRBV4-2 to TRBJ2-1, with TRBD2 matching 8 bases. The CDR3 length is 16 residues. V lost 5 bases, J lost 0 bases, and 6 bases stayed unmatched. Per germline, CDR1 LGHNA and CDR2 YNFKEQ. Here the CDR3 reads CASSASGQSSYNEQFF. CDR3 nucleotides: TGTGCCAGCAGCGCTAGCGGGCAGAGCTCCTACAATGAGCAGTTCTTC.

The chain recombines TRBV12-3 or TRBV12-4 with TRBJ2-2, with 7 positions matching TRBD1. CDR3 size: 15 residues. V lost 4 bases to trimming and J lost 7 bases; unmatched junction nucleotides: 9. CDR3 amino acids: CASSSQGGIGGELFF. DNA for the CDR3: TGTGCCAGCAGTTCCCAAGGGGGCATAGGCGGGGAGCTGTTTTTT.

The CDR3 coding sequence is TGTGCCAGCAGTTTATCGGGGGGAAAAGGGGTCTACGAGCAGTACTTC. Amino acids: CASSLSGGKGVYEQYF. The chain joins TRBV28 to TRBJ2-7; 7 nucleotides agree with TRBD2. CDR1 and CDR2 from the germline V gene are MDHEN and SYDVKM. CDR3 length equals 16 residues. The junction had 9 bases not matched to a gene; V was cut back by 1 base and J by 3 bases.

The chain combines TRBV7-2 with TRBJ1-6, with D perhaps matching TRBD1 (6 bases). The CDR3 runs to 15 residues. V was cut by 1 base and J by 8 bases, with 12 bases left in between. Germline CDR1 is SGHTA and CDR2 is FQGNSA. CDR3 loop: CASSLDQGLDSPLHF. CDR3 nucleotides: TGTGCCAGCAGCTTAGATCAGGGGCTGGATTCACCCCTCCACTTT. Using reference TRBV7-2 and TRBJ1-6 for the parts outside the CDR3, the full variable domain is GAGVSQSPSNKVTEKGKDVELRCDPISGHTALYWYRQSLGQGLEFLIYFQGNSAPDKSGLPSDRFSAERTGGSVSTLTIQRTQQEDSAVYLCASSLDQGLDSPLHFGNGTRLTVT.